This T cell receptor (beta chain) was profiled in a study of Ad26.COV2.S vaccination and SARS-CoV-2 variants. About the research overall: Each vaccinee took Ad26.COV2.S intramuscularly, once or twice 56 days apart.

Findings and caveats of the study: Spike-specific TCR breadth in vaccine recipients exceeded that seen in placebo recipients. The TCR breadth and depth analyses may have understated or missed part of the total T cell responses.

Stated treatment: roughly 20 received Ad26.COV2.S at low or high dose, single or two shots; about 5 received placebo; per-sample allocation not given. Following the first vaccine or placebo injection, samples were taken on day 63. In germline, CDR1 is MNHNS, CDR2 SASEGT. Trimming took off 3 bases at V and 4 bases at J, with 6 bases between the two ends. CDR3 length: 13 residues. This clone was found once. Its antigen is not identified. Some clones are missing from TCRdb's copy, which holds only in-frame ones; the method was immunoSEQ multiplex PCR. The table lists a few hundred thousand clones, around 86% of them singletons.

The starting material was peripheral blood, obtained in a trial of Ad26.COV2.S vaccine versus placebo. This clonotype originated in a person aged 18-65 years who received the Ad26.COV2.S COVID-19 vaccine or a placebo. This chain links TRBV6-1 with TRBJ1-4; D not resolved. The CDR3: CASSDSFNEKLFF. CDR3 DNA: TGTGCCAGCAGTGACAGTTTTAATGAAAAACTGTTTTTT.